These T cell receptor beta chains were read from a single sample in a study of T-cell memory formation after mild COVID-19. From the 5' RACE reads, TCRdb called clonotypes with MiXCR, one entry per CDR3 protein. The sample records around 510,000 distinct CDR3 sequences, about 20% being singletons. Material: PBMCs or a T cell subset sorted from them (not recorded which). The receptors were sampled from an adult woman who had mild COVID-19 (a few samples of this study predate the infection). Cell type and time point are not known. The CDR3 runs from the conserved cysteine through the conserved F or W.

j_call v_call cdr3_aa
TRBJ2-1 TRBV5-1 CASSTGDRGLLNEQFF
TRBJ2-3 TRBV29-1 CSALSVAGLTDTQYF
TRBJ2-3 TRBV6-5 CASSGQGGADTQYF
TRBJ2-1 TRBV18 CASSPQEGLAYNEQFF
TRBJ2-1 TRBV20-1 CSASSAARVGEQFF
TRBJ2-2 TRBV4-3 CASSQERGTGEAGELFF
TRBJ2-1 TRBV7-9 CASSLVRGTRNEQFF
TRBJ2-7 TRBV10-3 CAISEDNSYEQYF
TRBJ2-5 TRBV14 CASSLYPGTRETQYF
TRBJ1-6 TRBV7-2 CAGGRRVDSPLHF
TRBJ2-1 TRBV9 CASSVATGGYNEQFF
TRBJ1-4 TRBV5-1 CASSFTGTDYEKLFF
TRBJ2-7 TRBV7-9 CASSPDRGPTSYEQYF
TRBJ1-1 TRBV5-1 CASSLVAATEAFF
TRBJ1-3 TRBV28 CASSFKTGPSGNTIYF
TRBJ2-1 TRBV7-3 CASSLGSGVYNEQFF
TRBJ2-6 TRBV7-9 CASSSLHRDRGLSGANVLTF
TRBJ1-1 TRBV4-2 CASSQLSGPRAFF
TRBJ1-4 TRBV20-1 CSARKEGAGKLFF
TRBJ1-1 TRBV30 CAFNRGNTEAFF
TRBJ1-1 TRBV12-3/TRBV12-4 CASGARGSGTEAFF
TRBJ2-5 TRBV19 CASGTGRGSQETQYF
TRBJ1-4 TRBV4-1 CASSQGQQNEKLFF
TRBJ2-3 TRBV12-3/TRBV12-4 CASGRLTDTQYF
TRBJ2-3 TRBV5-1 CASSPGTGLPGTDTQYF
TRBJ2-3 TRBV7-9 CASSLSLAGSTDTQYF
TRBJ2-7 TRBV29-1 CSVPGPQFGEQYF
TRBJ1-2 TRBV28 CASFRDLEGYTF
TRBJ2-3 TRBV5-1 CASSFAVQGTDTQYF